This T cell receptor (beta chain) is from a study of OX40 agonist ivuxolimab in advanced cancers. Study-level information: Every patient in dose escalation had hepatocellular carcinoma, melanoma, renal cell or head and neck cancer.

Overall study findings and caveats: Clonal expansion in partial responders at 0.1-3.0 mg/kg ranked among the lowest. CD4+ and CD8+ blood T cells expanded clonally by week 6 at 0.1 to 3.0 mg/kg.

The CDR3 covers 15 residues. CDR1 and CDR2 (germline): MNHEY, SMNVEV (reference sequence). The V gene lost 5 bases and the J gene lost 6 bases, with 14 bases spanning the gap. Patients were ruled out by autoimmune disease history or systemic immunosuppression. Sequencing used immunoSEQ multiplex PCR; TCRdb keeps in-frame clones, though not all of them. The table lists about 75,000 clones, approximately 90% of them singletons, with around 8.3% in the top ten. In the case of this clone: Its antigen is not known.

The sequences come from CD4+ or CD8+ T cells sorted from blood, collected in a trial of the OX40 agonist ivuxolimab. This chain uses TRBV27 with TRBJ1-6, with a weak D call TRBD1 (6 bases). This receptor was taken from an adult with an advanced solid tumor such as melanoma, head and neck, liver or kidney cancer. Here the CDR3 reads CASSPIRGGNSPLHF. CDR3 bases: TGTGCCAGCAGTCCGATAAGAGGGGGTAATTCACCCCTCCACTTT.